Included here is one T cell receptor beta chain sequence, with context. Its antigen is not known. This sample stems from a study of coeliac disease. Libraries were prepared by immunoSEQ multiplex PCR; TCRdb keeps only in-frame clonotypes and omits some of them. This sample has about 6,500 clones; around 62% occur once, and the top ten carry about a fifth. Sequencing used one aliquot of under 600,000 cells per fraction. General observations from the study: Active celiac intraepithelial and lamina propria samples had lower TRB and TRG clonality than control samples.

Germline loops: CDR1 MDHEN, CDR2 SYDVKM. The CDR3 is 14 residues long. V shed 7 bases, J shed 6 bases, and the junction held 9 bases outside the gene matches. This clonotype originated in a man in his 60s with celiac disease on a gluten-free diet. The chain combines TRBV28 with TRBJ1-3; 7 bases fit TRBD1. The sample consisted of lymphocytes from the gut lamina propria. The CDR3 loop reads CASKEGALENTIYF. The CDR3 bases are TGTGCCAGCAAGGAGGGGGCTTTAGAAAACACCATATATTTT.